What follows describes a single TCR beta chain. Its antigen is undetermined. The record originates from a study of identical twins. Deletions cut 6 bases from V and 6 bases from J, with 18 bases between. The germline V gene encodes CDR1 SGHTA and CDR2 FQGNSA. The CDR3 has 14 amino acids. Study results and caveats: Conclusions leaned on cross-sectional statistical analysis and did not track the same donors over time. The models gave estimates that fell short of the out-of-frame TCR alpha sharing seen in monozygotic twins.

With template switching, a universal primer site was added, and the cDNA carried unique molecular identifiers. TCRdb analysed the 5' RACE reads with MiXCR anew, one entry per CDR3 protein. The table records around 680,000 distinct CDR3 sequences, approximately 9% of them present only once. Another study also made use of these data, one on yellow fever vaccine responses in identical twins.

V usage is TRBV7-2 and J usage is TRBJ2-7, with D perhaps TRBD1 (6 bases). This clonotype was sampled from a woman between 18 and 29 years old in good health. Sequenced sample: PBMCs. The CDR3: CASRPYRDSGEQYF. In DNA, the CDR3 is TGTGCCAGCAGACCATACAGGGATTCAGGCGAGCAGTACTTC.